This T cell receptor beta chain came from a study of CD4 and CD8 cells across lung adenocarcinoma regions. MiXCR, applied by TCRdb to the PCR reads, yields one record per CDR3 protein. The top ten clones hold approximately 45% of a sample with under 30,000 distinct CDR3 sequences, around 56% of them seen once. This clonotype came up many times. Samples came from patients with localized non-small cell lung adenocarcinoma. The CDR3 consists of 13 residues. The germline CDR1 and CDR2 sequences are MGHRA and YSYEKL. V was cut by 3 bases and J by 6 bases, with 11 bases left in between. This clonotype was obtained from a male donor with lung adenocarcinoma. The CD4 and CD8 labels of this study may be unreliable. The chain links TRBV4-1 to TRBJ2-5; D is possibly TRBD1 (6 bases). The sample was CD8+ T cells from the center of a lung tumor. The CDR3: CASSQQGWKTQYF. The CDR3 DNA follows: TGCGCCAGCAGCCAGCAGGGGTGGAAGACCCAGTACTTC.